This TCR beta chain was obtained from a study of beta chain features in type 1 diabetes. Study in general: Healthy donors and patients had similar age, gender and cell yields. Notes on the study in general: Individuals with type 1 diabetes displayed fewer insertions and more deletions at VDJ junctions. Type 1 diabetes patients had moderately but significantly shorter TCRB CDR3s in all four CD4+ subsets.

A word on this clone: Antigen specificity is unknown.

Isolated RNA was reverse transcribed in full, so expressed TCRB transcripts were sequenced. The average read count of naive, central memory and regulatory T cell samples was around 3.8 million. Only in-frame clones appear in the TCRdb table, and some are missing; sequencing was by immunoSEQ multiplex PCR. There are around 310,000 clones in the sample; around 10% occur only once, and roughly 0.014% lies in the top ten. The CDR3 extends over 14 amino acids. V was pared by 0 bases and J by 9 bases, with 13 bases between. Germline assignment: CDR1 LGHNA and CDR2 YSLEER. The sequenced sample consisted of naive CD4+ T cells from blood. The TCR was taken from a woman in her 30s in good health. The rearrangement uses TRBV4-3 and TRBJ2-3; D not certain. CDR3 loop: CASSQDLKSGTQYF. The CDR3 region has the DNA TGCGCCAGCAGCCAAGATCTTAAGTCAGGAACGCAGTATTTT.